This T cell receptor (beta chain) was captured in a study of cytomegalovirus exposure and HLA in healthy donors. Study-level background: The 90 to 150 validation repertoires used the same platform as the roughly 670 first-cohort repertoires, a later analysis reported.

Germline-derived CDR1 and CDR2 are SEHNR and FQNEAQ (reference sequence). V was clipped by 5 bases and J by 0 bases, with 8 bases between them. This CDR3 comprises 14 residues. Some clones are missing from TCRdb's copy, which holds only in-frame ones; the method was immunoSEQ multiplex PCR. The table has about 120,000 clones, 89% seen once. The donors belonged to the approximately 120-subject validation cohort, separate from the approximately 670-subject first cohort. The source is a woman between 18 and 30 years old in good health and CMV-seronegative. The specimen sequenced was PBMCs. V gene TRBV7-9 combines with J gene TRBJ1-3; unclear D gene. The CDR3: CASSGGHSGNTIYF. In DNA, the CDR3 is TGTGCCAGCAGCGGCGGCCACTCTGGAAACACCATATATTTT.